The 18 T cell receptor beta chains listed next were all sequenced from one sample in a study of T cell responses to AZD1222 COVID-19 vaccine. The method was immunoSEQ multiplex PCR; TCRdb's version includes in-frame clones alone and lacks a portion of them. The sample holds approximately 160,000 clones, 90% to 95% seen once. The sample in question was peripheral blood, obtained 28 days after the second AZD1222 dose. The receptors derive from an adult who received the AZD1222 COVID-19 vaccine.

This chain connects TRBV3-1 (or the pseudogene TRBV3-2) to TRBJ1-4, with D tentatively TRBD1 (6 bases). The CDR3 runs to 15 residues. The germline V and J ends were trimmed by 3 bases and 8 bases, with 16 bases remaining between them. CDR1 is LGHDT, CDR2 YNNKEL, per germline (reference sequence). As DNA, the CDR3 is TGTGCCAGCAGCCACGAGGGCAGGGGACAAGAAAAACTGTTTTTT. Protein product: CASSHEGRGQEKLFF.

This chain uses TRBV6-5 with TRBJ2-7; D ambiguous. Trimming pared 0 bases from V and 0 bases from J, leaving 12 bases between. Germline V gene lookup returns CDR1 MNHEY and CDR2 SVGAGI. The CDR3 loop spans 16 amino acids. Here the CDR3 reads CASSYSPGTTSYEQYF. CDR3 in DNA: TGTGCCAGCAGTTACTCGCCCGGCACTACCTCCTACGAGCAGTACTTC.

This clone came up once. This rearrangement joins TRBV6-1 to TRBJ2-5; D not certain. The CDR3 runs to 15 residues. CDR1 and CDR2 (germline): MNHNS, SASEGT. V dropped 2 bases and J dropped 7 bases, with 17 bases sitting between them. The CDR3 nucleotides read TGTGCCAGCAGTGAACACGCGGCCCATACGCGGACCCAGTACTTC. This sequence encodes CASSEHAAHTRTQYF.

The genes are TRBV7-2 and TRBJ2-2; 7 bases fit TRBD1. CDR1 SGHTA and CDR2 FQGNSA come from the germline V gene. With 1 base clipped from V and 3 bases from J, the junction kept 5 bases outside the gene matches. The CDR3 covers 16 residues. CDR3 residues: CASSLEGTVYTGELFF. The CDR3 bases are TGTGCCAGCAGCTTAGAAGGGACAGTTTACACCGGGGAGCTGTTTTTT.

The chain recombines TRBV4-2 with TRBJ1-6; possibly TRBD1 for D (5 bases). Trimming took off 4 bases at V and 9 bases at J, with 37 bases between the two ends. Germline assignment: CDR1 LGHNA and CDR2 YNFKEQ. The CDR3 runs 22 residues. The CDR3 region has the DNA TGTGCCAGCAGCCGGGGACGATCCTTTAAAGGCGAAGAACGATTGACCTTTTCACCCCTCCACTTT. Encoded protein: CASSRGRSFKGEERLTFSPLHF.

This chain's CDR3 is CASSLSTARMNTEAFF. In DNA, the CDR3 is TGTGCCAGCAGCTTGAGCACCGCTCGTATGAACACTGAAGCTTTCTTT. The rearrangement joins TRBV5-4 to TRBJ1-1; no firm D call. From germline, CDR1 is SGHNT and CDR2 YYREEE (reference sequence). The CDR3 is 16 amino acids. The V end lost 1 base, the J end lost 0 bases, and 13 bases lay between the germline ends. The full variable domain, in which reference TRBV5-4 and TRBJ1-1 provide the parts outside the CDR3, is ETGVTQSPTHLIKTRGQQVTLRCSSQSGHNTVSWYQQALGQGPQFIFQYYREEENGRGNFPPRFSGLQFPNYSSELNVNALELDDSALYLCASSLSTARMNTEAFFGQGTRLTVV.

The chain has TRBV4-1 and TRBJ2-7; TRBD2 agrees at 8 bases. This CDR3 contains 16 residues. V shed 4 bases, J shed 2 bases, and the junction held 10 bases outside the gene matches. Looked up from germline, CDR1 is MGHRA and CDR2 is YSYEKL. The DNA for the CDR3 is TGCGCCAGCAGCCCAGGTCGGGGAGCGGGAGCCTACGAGCAGTACTTC. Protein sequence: CASSPGRGAGAYEQYF.

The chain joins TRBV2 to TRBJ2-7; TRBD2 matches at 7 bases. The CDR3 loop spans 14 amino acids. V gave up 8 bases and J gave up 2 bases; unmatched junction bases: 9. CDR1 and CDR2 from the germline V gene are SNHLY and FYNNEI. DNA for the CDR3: TGTGCCAGCCTAGGGGCTAGCGGTGCCTACGAGCAGTACTTC. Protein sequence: CASLGASGAYEQYF.

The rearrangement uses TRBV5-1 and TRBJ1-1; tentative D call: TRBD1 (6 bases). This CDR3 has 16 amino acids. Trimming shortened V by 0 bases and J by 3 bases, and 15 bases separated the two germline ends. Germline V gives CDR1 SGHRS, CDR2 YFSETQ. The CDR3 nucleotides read TGCGCCAGCAGCTTGGATTATGGGGGGCTGCACACTGAAGCTTTCTTT. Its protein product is CASSLDYGGLHTEAFF.

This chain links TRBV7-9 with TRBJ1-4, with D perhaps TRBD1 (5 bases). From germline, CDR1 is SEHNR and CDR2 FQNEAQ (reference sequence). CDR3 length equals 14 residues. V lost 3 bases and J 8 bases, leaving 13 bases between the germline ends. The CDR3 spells CASSFDGRGEKLFF. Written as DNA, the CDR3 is TGTGCCAGCAGCTTCGACGGACGGGGGGAAAAACTGTTTTTT.

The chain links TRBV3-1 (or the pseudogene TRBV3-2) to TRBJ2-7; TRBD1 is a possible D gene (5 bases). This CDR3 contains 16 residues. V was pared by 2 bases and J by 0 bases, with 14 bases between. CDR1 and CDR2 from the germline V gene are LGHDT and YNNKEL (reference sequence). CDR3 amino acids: CASSQIWQGHSYEQYF. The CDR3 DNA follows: TGTGCCAGCAGCCAAATTTGGCAGGGCCACTCCTACGAGCAGTACTTC.

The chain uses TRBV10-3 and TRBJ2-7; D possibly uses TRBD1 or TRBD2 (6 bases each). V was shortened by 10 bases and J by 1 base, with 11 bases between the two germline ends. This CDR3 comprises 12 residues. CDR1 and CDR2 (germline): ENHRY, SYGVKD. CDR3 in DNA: TGTGCCAATGGAGGGGGTTCCTACGAGCAGTACTTC. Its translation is CANGGGSYEQYF.

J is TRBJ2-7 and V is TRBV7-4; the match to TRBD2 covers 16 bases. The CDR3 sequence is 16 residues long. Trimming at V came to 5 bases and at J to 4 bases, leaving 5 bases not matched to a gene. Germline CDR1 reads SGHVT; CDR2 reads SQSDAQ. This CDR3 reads CASSVGLAGGRYEQYF. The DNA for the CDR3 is TGTGCCAGCAGCGTGGGACTAGCGGGAGGGAGGTACGAGCAGTACTTC.

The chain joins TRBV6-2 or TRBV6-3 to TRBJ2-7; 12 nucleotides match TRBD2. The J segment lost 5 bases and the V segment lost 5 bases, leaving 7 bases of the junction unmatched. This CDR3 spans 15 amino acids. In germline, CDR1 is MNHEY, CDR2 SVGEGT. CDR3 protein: CASSKLAGGRNEQYF. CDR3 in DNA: TGTGCCAGCAGTAAACTAGCGGGAGGAAGGAACGAGCAGTACTTC.

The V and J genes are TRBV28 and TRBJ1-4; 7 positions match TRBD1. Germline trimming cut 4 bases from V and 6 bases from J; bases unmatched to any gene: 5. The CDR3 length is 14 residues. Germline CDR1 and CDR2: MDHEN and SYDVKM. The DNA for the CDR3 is TGTGCCAGCAGTTCTAGGGGGCGCGATGAAAAACTGTTTTTT. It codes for CASSSRGRDEKLFF.

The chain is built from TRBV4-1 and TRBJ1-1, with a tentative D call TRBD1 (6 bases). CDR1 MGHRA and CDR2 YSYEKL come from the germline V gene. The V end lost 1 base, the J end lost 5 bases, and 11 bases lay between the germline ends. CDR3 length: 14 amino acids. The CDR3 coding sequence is TGCGCCAGCAGCCAAGGCAGGGGTCAAACTGAAGCTTTCTTT. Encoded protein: CASSQGRGQTEAFF.

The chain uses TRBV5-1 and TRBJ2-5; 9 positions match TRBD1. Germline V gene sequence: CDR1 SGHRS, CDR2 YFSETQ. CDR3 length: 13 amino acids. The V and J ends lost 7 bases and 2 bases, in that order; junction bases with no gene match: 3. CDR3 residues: CASGGQGQETQYF. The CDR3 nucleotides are TGCGCCAGCGGGGGACAGGGACAAGAGACCCAGTACTTC.

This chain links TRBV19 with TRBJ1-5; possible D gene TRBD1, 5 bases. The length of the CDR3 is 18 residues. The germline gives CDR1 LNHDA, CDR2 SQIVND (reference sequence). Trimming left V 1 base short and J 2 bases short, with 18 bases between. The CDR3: CASSIGQIRGAGNQPQHF. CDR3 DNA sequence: TGTGCCAGTAGTATAGGTCAGATTAGGGGCGCTGGCAATCAGCCCCAGCATTTT.